A single sample is the source of the 30 T cell receptor beta chains below, sequenced in a study of beta chain features in type 1 diabetes listed by TCRdb under 2018. Library construction relied on the immunoSEQ multiplex PCR assay. All of the isolated RNA was reverse transcribed with the High Capacity cDNA Reverse Transcription Kit, so expressed TCRB transcripts were sequenced. TCRdb provides this immuneACCESS table in a form limited to in-frame rearrangements. Some clones are lacking; in checked studies, under half of them reflect an unresolved V gene, and why the rest are absent is not known. For this sample the table gives about 900,000 clones, of which roughly a sixth were detected only once. The biggest ten clones account for 0.02% to 0.025% of the sample. The sequenced sample consisted of naive CD4+ T cells from blood. The cell subset or site label, as the study defines it: true naive CD4+ T cells. All receptors derive from a woman aged 18-29 years in good health.

This clone was detected once. V usage is TRBV15 and J usage is TRBJ1-2, with 9 bases lining up with TRBD1. After removal of 1 base from V and 4 bases from J, the junction contained 13 bases not matched to a gene. CDR3 size: 18 residues. Germline V gene sequence: CDR1 LNHNV, CDR2 YYDKDF (reference sequence). The CDR3 DNA sequence: TGTGCCACCAGCAGAGGAAGGATGATGGGACAGGGCGTCTATGGCTACACCTTC. Residues: CATSRGRMMGQGVYGYTF.

This clone has just a few counts. J is TRBJ1-3 and V is TRBV6-5; D gene uncertain. With 8 bases removed from V and 7 bases from J, the gap between germline ends came to 9 bases. The length of the CDR3 is 11 residues. CDR1 is MNHEY and CDR2 is SVGAGI in the germline V gene. CDR3 coding DNA: TGTGCCAGCTCTCTGGGGAACACCATATATTTT. It yields the protein CASSLGNTIYF.

The chain links TRBV5-1 to TRBJ2-7, with TRBD2 matching over 11 bases. The CDR3 sequence is 17 residues long. The junction had 10 bases not matched to a gene; V was cut back by 3 bases and J by 2 bases. From germline, CDR1 is SGHRS and CDR2 YFSETQ. The CDR3 here is CASSSTPTSGVPYEQYF. The CDR3 bases are TGCGCCAGCAGCTCAACTCCGACTAGCGGGGTCCCCTACGAGCAGTACTTC.

The rearrangement joins TRBV28 to TRBJ2-5; D ambiguous. TRBJ2-7 explains the end of the DNA better; the J call may be wrong. The CDR3 is 12 residues long. Germline CDR1 is MDHEN and CDR2 is SYDVKM. The CDR3 loop reads CASSRTGYEQYF. CDR3 DNA: TGTGCCAGCAGTAGAACTGGCTACGAGCAGTACTTC.

This clone was picked up a small number of times. The chain is built from TRBV25-1 and TRBJ2-2; D is unclear. The V and J ends lost 2 bases and 4 bases respectively, with 11 bases between them. CDR1 and CDR2 (germline): MGHDK, SYGVNS. The CDR3 runs 15 residues. The CDR3 region is CASSEVKGSTGELFF. DNA for the CDR3: TGTGCCAGCAGTGAAGTCAAGGGTTCCACCGGGGAGCTGTTTTTT.

The rearrangement uses TRBV4-3 and TRBJ2-2; D might be TRBD2 (6 bases). Germline V gives CDR1 LGHNA, CDR2 YSLEER. The CDR3 sequence is 14 residues long. Trimming took 7 bases from V and 2 from J, leaving 11 bases between them. For the CDR3, the DNA is TGCGCCAGCATGGCGGGAAGCAACACCGGGGAGCTGTTTTTT. This codes for CASMAGSNTGELFF.

The chain employs TRBV7-2 and TRBJ2-5; no clear D gene. This CDR3 has 14 residues. Germline values: CDR1 SGHTA, CDR2 FQGNSA. The germline V and J ends were trimmed by 0 bases and 4 bases, with 9 bases remaining between them. CDR3 DNA sequence: TGTGCCAGCAGCTTAGCCAGGCTGCGAGAGACCCAGTACTTC. Residues: CASSLARLRETQYF.

This chain uses TRBV11-2 with TRBJ2-7; maybe TRBD2 (6 bases). CDR1 is SGHAT and CDR2 is FQNNGV in the germline V gene. The CDR3 contains 15 residues. Trimming pared 1 base from V and 3 bases from J, leaving 13 bases between. The CDR3 loop reads CASSLVYGRDYEQYF. The CDR3 nucleotides are TGTGCCAGCAGCTTAGTCTACGGGCGGGACTACGAGCAGTACTTC.

This sequence joins TRBV29-1 and TRBJ1-2, with 11 nucleotides matching TRBD1. Germline V gene lookup returns CDR1 SQVTM and CDR2 ANQGSEA. CDR3 length: 13 amino acids. Germline trimming cut 5 bases from V and 8 bases from J; bases unmatched to any gene: 7. CDR3 sequence (DNA): TGCAGCGTTACTGGACAGGGGGCTGAAGGCTACACCTTC. It translates to CSVTGQGAEGYTF. The variable domain in full, completed from reference TRBV29-1 and TRBJ1-2, reads SAVISQKPSRDICQRGTSLTIQCQVDSQVTMMFWYRQQPGQSLTLIATANQGSEATYESGFVIDKFPISRPNLTFSTLTVSNMSPEDSSIYLCSVTGQGAEGYTFGSGTRLTVV.

In its sample, this clone was seen a few times. The chain is built from TRBV4-2 and TRBJ1-2, with 7 positions matching TRBD1. V lost 4 bases and J lost 2; bases outside the gene matches: 7. The V gene's germline CDR1 is LGHNA and CDR2 YNFKEQ. CDR3 length: 15 amino acids. The CDR3 DNA reads as TGTGCCAGCAGCCGTTCGACAGGGTCCAACTATGGCTACACCTTC. It specifies CASSRSTGSNYGYTF.

This clone was counted many times. The rearrangement uses TRBV21-1 and TRBJ2-1; the table's D gene call, TRBD1, was not cross checked with the DNA. TRBV21-1 is termed a pseudogene. The CDR3 consists of 13 residues. This CDR3 reads CASRQEFYNEQFF. The CDR3 DNA reads as TGTGCCAGCAGACAGGAATTCTACAATGAGCAGTTCTTC.

This clone was counted a few times. This chain links TRBV7-2 with TRBJ2-3; a possible D gene is TRBD2 (6 bases). CDR3 length equals 17 residues. Germline V gene sequence: CDR1 SGHTA, CDR2 FQGNSA. Trimming took off 0 bases at V and 5 bases at J, with 18 bases between the two ends. The CDR3: CASSLARRGQGKDTQYF. The CDR3 nucleotides are TGTGCCAGCAGCTTAGCGCGGCGGGGCCAGGGAAAAGATACGCAGTATTTT.

The chain carries TRBV18 and TRBJ1-5; D perhaps matches TRBD1 (5 bases). CDR1 KGHSH and CDR2 LQKENI come from the germline V gene. V was shortened by 3 bases and J by 8 bases, with 11 bases between the two germline ends. The CDR3 extends over 13 amino acids. CDR3 bases: TGTGCCAGCTCACCCCAGGGCGGTGAGCCCCAGCATTTT. This encodes CASSPQGGEPQHF.

Details on this clone: The same CDR3 is also encoded by other DNA sequences in this sample. This rearrangement joins TRBV2 to TRBJ2-5, with D hard to call. Germline-derived CDR1 and CDR2 are SNHLY and FYNNEI. V gave up 0 bases and J gave up 0 bases, with 11 bases separating them. The CDR3 spans 16 residues. The CDR3 DNA reads as TGTGCCAGCAGTGAAGCTCGCACCTCGTACCAAGAGACCCAGTACTTC. Translating it yields CASSEARTSYQETQYF.

This clone appeared a few times. The V gene is TRBV28, the J gene TRBJ1-2, with TRBD1 identical over 9 bases. The germline CDR1 and CDR2 sequences are MDHEN and SYDVKM. V lost 6 bases and J lost 6; bases outside the gene matches: 8. This CDR3 has 14 amino acids. The CDR3 DNA is TGTGCCAGCAGGCCGGGACAGGGCCGGAATGGCTACACCTTC. It is translated as CASRPGQGRNGYTF.

This clone was recorded a few times. V is TRBV7-2 and J is TRBJ1-2; 8 bases align to TRBD1. V dropped 0 bases and J dropped 8; count of bases not matched to a gene: 5. This CDR3 contains 14 residues. The germline V gene encodes CDR1 SGHTA and CDR2 FQGNSA. The CDR3 here is CASSLAGQGVGYTF. The CDR3 nucleotides are TGTGCCAGCAGCTTAGCTGGACAGGGAGTAGGCTACACCTTC.

A few counts support this clone. This chain links TRBV4-3 with TRBJ1-2; D might be TRBD1 (5 bases). In germline, CDR1 is LGHNA, CDR2 YSLEER. Trimming shortened V by 1 base and J by 0 bases, and 9 bases separated the two germline ends. This CDR3 is 15 amino acids long. CDR3 protein: CASSQGQLTNYGYTF. In nucleotides, the CDR3 is TGCGCCAGCAGCCAAGGACAGCTGACTAACTATGGCTACACCTTC.

The chain combines TRBV28 with TRBJ2-5; D gene uncertain. The CDR3 consists of 12 residues. The germline V gene encodes CDR1 MDHEN and CDR2 SYDVKM. Trimming shortened V by 1 base and J by 5 bases, and 5 bases separated the two germline ends. The CDR3 loop reads CASSLSSETQYF. DNA for the CDR3: TGTGCCAGCAGTTTATCGAGTGAGACCCAGTACTTC.

The chain combines TRBV5-6 with TRBJ2-1; D is perhaps TRBD1 or TRBD2 (5 bases each). The length of the CDR3 is 15 residues. Germline V lookup: CDR1 SGHDT, CDR2 YYEEEE. V was clipped by 1 base and J by 4 bases, with 12 bases between them. For the CDR3, the DNA is TGTGCCAGCAGCTTGTTCGATGGGGGATACAATGAGCAGTTCTTC. Its translation is CASSLFDGGYNEQFF.

The J gene is TRBJ2-7, the V gene TRBV29-1; TRBD1 aligns across 8 bases. Germline CDR1 reads SQVTM; CDR2 reads ANQGSEA. J lost 2 bases, V lost 5 bases, and 8 bases had no gene match. The CDR3 length is 14 residues. CDR3 bases: TGCAGCGTTCGGAGGACAGGGAGCGCCTACGAGCAGTACTTC. Its protein is CSVRRTGSAYEQYF.

A few counts support this clone. The rearrangement uses TRBV7-3 and TRBJ2-3, with 7 positions matching TRBD1. V trimming: 2 bases; J trimming: 1 base; junction bases outside the gene matches: 3. From germline, CDR1 is SGHTA and CDR2 FQGTGA. The CDR3 extends over 15 amino acids. The CDR3 spells CASSLGQAGTDTQYF. As DNA, the CDR3 is TGTGCCAGCAGCTTAGGACAGGCGGGCACAGATACGCAGTATTTT.

The DNA of the CDR3 is TGTGCCAGCAGCTTTGGGACTTCCCTTTCGCGGGATACGCAGTATTTT. This gives the protein CASSFGTSLSRDTQYF. J is TRBJ2-3 and V is TRBV7-9; tentatively, D is TRBD2 (6 bases). With 3 bases removed from V and 6 bases from J, the gap between germline ends came to 19 bases. The CDR3 has 16 amino acids. The germline V gene encodes CDR1 SEHNR and CDR2 FQNEAQ (reference sequence). Based on the CDR3 plus reference TRBV7-9 and TRBJ2-3, the full variable domain is DTGVSQNPRHKITKRGQNVTFRCDPISEHNRLYWYRQTLGQGPEFLTYFQNEAQLEKSRLLSDRFSAERPKGSFSTLEIQRTEQGDSAMYLCASSFGTSLSRDTQYFGPGTRLTVL.

This clone has just a few counts. The chain carries TRBV7-2 and TRBJ2-2; 8 nucleotides match TRBD2. V lost 0 bases to trimming and J lost 6 bases; unmatched junction nucleotides: 3. There are 15 residues in the CDR3. Germline CDR1 is SGHTA and CDR2 is FQGNSA. The CDR3 sequence is CASSLAGLGPGELFF. The CDR3 DNA reads as TGTGCCAGCAGCTTAGCGGGACTAGGACCCGGGGAGCTGTTTTTT. The entire variable domain, with the rest obtained from reference TRBV7-2 and TRBJ2-2, is as follows: GAGVSQSPSNKVTEKGKDVELRCDPISGHTALYWYRQSLGQGLEFLIYFQGNSAPDKSGLPSDRFSAERTGGSVSTLTIQRTQQEDSAVYLCASSLAGLGPGELFFGEGSRLTVL.

This chain uses TRBV4-3 with TRBJ2-1; TRBD2 is a possible D gene (5 bases). V was trimmed by 1 base and J by 9 bases, leaving 13 bases between them. This CDR3 comprises 14 residues. Germline-derived CDR1 and CDR2 are LGHNA and YSLEER. The CDR3 here is CASSQGIARSEQFF. CDR3 coding DNA: TGCGCCAGCAGCCAAGGGATAGCGCGGAGTGAGCAGTTCTTC.

With respect to this clone: In the same sample, other DNA sequences code for this CDR3. This chain connects TRBV7-2 to TRBJ2-5, with D possibly being TRBD2 (6 bases). The V end lost 5 bases, the J end lost 1 base, and 11 bases lay between the germline ends. The CDR3 loop spans 14 amino acids. In germline, CDR1 is SGHTA, CDR2 FQGNSA. CDR3: CASSPRGAQETQYF. Written as DNA, the CDR3 is TGTGCCAGCAGCCCCCGCGGGGCCCAAGAGACCCAGTACTTC.

V is TRBV19 and J is TRBJ1-5, with 7 bases that match TRBD1. The germline V gene has CDR1 LNHDA and CDR2 SQIVND (reference sequence). CDR3 size: 15 residues. V was clipped by 9 bases and J by 1 base; unmatched bases: 9. The CDR3 is CASQDRPGSNQPQHF. In DNA, the CDR3 is TGTGCCAGCCAGGACAGGCCCGGGAGCAATCAGCCCCAGCATTTT.

This clone was observed a handful of times. The CDR3 loop is CASRFDRDTEAFF. For the CDR3, the DNA is TGTGCCAGCAGGTTCGACAGGGACACTGAAGCTTTCTTT. The chain links TRBV7-3 to TRBJ1-1, with 7 positions matching TRBD1. The CDR3 is 13 amino acids. V was clipped by 6 bases and J by 3 bases; unmatched bases: 4. CDR1 is SGHTA and CDR2 is FQGTGA in the germline V gene.

This clone came up a few times. The chain combines TRBV28 with TRBJ2-3, with D unclear. The CDR3 loop spans 17 amino acids. The ends were cut back, 4 bases at V and 2 bases at J, with 19 bases in the middle. CDR1 and CDR2 (germline): MDHEN, SYDVKM. The CDR3 DNA reads TGTGCCAGCAGTTCCCCTAGACAATACCCCTTCACAGATACGCAGTATTTT. Protein product: CASSSPRQYPFTDTQYF.

This clone was found a few times. V gene TRBV15 combines with J gene TRBJ1-2; no reliable D call. Trimming left V 1 base short and J 2 bases short, with 11 bases between. Germline-derived CDR1 and CDR2 are LNHNV and YYDKDF (reference sequence). The CDR3 is 15 amino acids. Written as DNA, the CDR3 is TGTGCCACCAGCAGAGTTTGGACGCAGAACTATGGCTACACCTTC. This codes for CATSRVWTQNYGYTF.

The chain couples TRBV19 to TRBJ2-1, with a tentative D call TRBD1 (6 bases). This CDR3 spans 17 amino acids. V was trimmed by 3 bases and J by 0 bases, leaving 15 bases between them. Germline CDR1 reads LNHDA; CDR2 reads SQIVND (reference sequence). The CDR3 DNA reads as TGTGCCAGTAGTATCTTTATAACAGGGAGCTCCTACAATGAGCAGTTCTTC. Translating gives CASSIFITGSSYNEQFF.